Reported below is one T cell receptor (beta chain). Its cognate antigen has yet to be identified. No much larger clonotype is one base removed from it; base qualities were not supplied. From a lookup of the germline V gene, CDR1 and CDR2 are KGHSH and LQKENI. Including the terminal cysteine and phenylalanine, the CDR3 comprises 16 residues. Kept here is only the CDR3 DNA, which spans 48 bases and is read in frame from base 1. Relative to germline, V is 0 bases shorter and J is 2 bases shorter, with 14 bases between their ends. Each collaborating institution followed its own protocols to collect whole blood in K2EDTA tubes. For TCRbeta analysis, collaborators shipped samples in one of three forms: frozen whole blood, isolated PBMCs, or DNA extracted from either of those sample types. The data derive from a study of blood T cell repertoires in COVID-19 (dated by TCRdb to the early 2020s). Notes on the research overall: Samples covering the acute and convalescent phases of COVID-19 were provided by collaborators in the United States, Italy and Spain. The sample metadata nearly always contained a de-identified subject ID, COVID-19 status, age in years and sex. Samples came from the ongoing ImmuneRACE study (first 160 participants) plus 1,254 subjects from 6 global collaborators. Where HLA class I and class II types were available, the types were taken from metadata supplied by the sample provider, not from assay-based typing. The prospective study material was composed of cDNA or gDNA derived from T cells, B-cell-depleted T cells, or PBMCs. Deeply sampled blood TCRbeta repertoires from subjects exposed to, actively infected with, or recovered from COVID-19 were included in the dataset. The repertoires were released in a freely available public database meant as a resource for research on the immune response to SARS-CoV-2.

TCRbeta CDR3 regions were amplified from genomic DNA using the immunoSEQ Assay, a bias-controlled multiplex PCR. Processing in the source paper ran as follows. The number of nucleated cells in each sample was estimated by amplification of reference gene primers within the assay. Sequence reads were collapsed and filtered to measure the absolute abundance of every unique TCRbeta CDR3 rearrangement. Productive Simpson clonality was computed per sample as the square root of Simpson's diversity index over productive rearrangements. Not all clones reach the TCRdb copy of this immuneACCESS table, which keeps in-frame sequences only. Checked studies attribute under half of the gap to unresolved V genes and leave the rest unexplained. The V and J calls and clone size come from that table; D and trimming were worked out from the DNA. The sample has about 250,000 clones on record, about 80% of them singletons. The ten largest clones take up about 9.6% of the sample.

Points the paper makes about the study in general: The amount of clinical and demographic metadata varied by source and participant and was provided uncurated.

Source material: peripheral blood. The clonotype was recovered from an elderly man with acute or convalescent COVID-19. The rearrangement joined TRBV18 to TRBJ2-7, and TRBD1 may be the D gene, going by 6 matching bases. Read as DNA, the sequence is TGTGCCAGCTCACCACCGGTAGGGGGTTTCGCCTACGAGCAGTACTTC. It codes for CASSPPVGGFAYEQYF.